Sequencing of this T cell receptor (beta chain) was carried out in a study of CD8 T cells in Susac syndrome. In the study overall: The Susac syndrome patients that were sequenced included roughly six with active disease and under 10 in remission. Patients with Susac syndrome were therapy-naive, treated with corticosteroids, or treated with intravenous immunoglobulin alone when blood was collected.

A quantity of roughly 0.5 to 1 ug RNA underwent reverse transcription using random hexamers. An immunoSEQ multiplex PCR amplified TCR beta CDR3 over 54 Vbeta and 13 Jbeta. TCRdb recomputed calls from the immunoSEQ multiplex PCR reads with MiXCR, one row per CDR3 protein. Among about 200,000 distinct CDR3 sequences, 91% were seen once, and the ten largest hold around 0.085%. CDR1 is SGHAT and CDR2 is FQNNGV in the germline V gene. This CDR3 comprises 12 residues. Trimming took off 5 bases at V and 6 bases at J, with 9 bases between the two ends. With regard to this clonotype: Its specificity is not known.

Overall study results and limits: The CD4+ T cell repertoires in Susac syndrome did not show any clonal expansion.

The receptor was derived from a human donor with Susac syndrome. This chain joins TRBV11-2 and TRBJ2-3; D is unclear. Sequencing used CD4+ T cells from PBMCs. CDR3: CASSGLSDTQYF. CDR3 bases: TGTGCCAGCAGCGGCCTTTCCGATACGCAGTATTTT.